This T cell receptor beta chain derives from a study of T cell responses to AZD1222 COVID-19 vaccine (dated by TCRdb to the early 2020s). Study-wide context: TCR sequencing covered fewer than 250 trial participants: 200 to 210 given two doses of AZD1222 and about 26 given two doses of MenACWY control vaccine. Trial participants were enrolled by age into subgroups of 18-55, 56-69 and 70-plus years, and roughly 150, 30 and 60 TCR-sequenced participants, respectively, were included in these subgroups. Broad study findings and their caveats: Because no day 14 peak-response samples were available, the repertoires could be characterized only after the peak T cell response. Conclusions about previously exposed vaccinees are limited, since just a handful of AZD1222 recipients were seropositive for SARS-CoV-2 at baseline. The 56-69-year group was small, and its depth increase did not reach significance, likely because of low power. Participants were mostly white British and included more females than males, and it was suggested by the authors that clonal diversity may have been underestimated. The whole spike protein was spanned by vaccine-associated CD4 TCRs, and dominant responses were seen in regions 160-218 and 743-854. Spike-specific TCR breadth and depth rose significantly after two AZD1222 doses compared with day 0 and with MenACWY recipients. Reportedly, almost half of the unique spike-specific TCRs recognized epitopes lying outside the regions that are mutated in the B.1.351 and B.1.1.7 variants.

Unmatched junction bases come to 13, with V trimmed by 2 bases and J by 4 bases. Including cysteine and phenylalanine, the CDR3 has 16 amino acids. Kept here is only the CDR3 DNA, which spans 48 bases and is read in frame from base 1. The germline V gene (reference sequence) sets CDR1 to GTSNPN and CDR2 to SVGIG. The CDR3 regions of human TCRbeta chains were subjected to immunosequencing. The source study handled its data this way. TCRs in the repertoires were matched against a reference library of SARS-CoV-2-specific TCRs that had been generated with the MIRA antigen-specificity platform. Breadth was defined as the fraction of unique TCRs that were SARS-CoV-2-associated, and depth was defined as the fraction of total T cells that were SARS-CoV-2-associated. Using the MIRA data, each spike-specific TCR was mapped to the spike region that the TCR reacts to and placed in a CD4 or CD8 class. Log10-transformed breadth and depth values were compared by one-way ANOVA with Sidak's multiple comparisons tests. TCRdb's version of the immuneACCESS table is confined to in-frame rearrangements and falls short of the full clone set. An unresolved V gene accounts for under half of the shortfall where checked; the remainder is of unknown origin. V and J calls and clone size are as listed in that table; D and trimming were resolved from the DNA. This sample gives 150,000 to 200,000 clones in total; 90% to 95% of them show up just once. In total, the top ten clones hold 0.9% to 1.2% of the sample.

Points on this clone: It lacks a known antigen. No base quality values were provided; no much bigger clone lies one nucleotide off.

The time point tag for this specimen amounts to: about 28 days (+/-7) after the second vaccine dose. AZD1222 recipients whose second dose came at about 4 weeks and those whose second dose came at about 12 weeks were combined into one group, since spike-specific TCR depth and breadth did not differ between the two schedules. Vaccinee samples were obtained from the UK trials COV001 and COV002, which included a single-blind randomized controlled phase 2/3 trial of AZD1222 (ChAdOx1 nCoV-19) in healthy adults. For TCRbeta chain sequencing, PBMC samples from trial participants were taken at day 0 and at day 28 after the second dose.

The sample was peripheral blood, taken 28 days after the second AZD1222 dose. The rearranged segments are TRBV30 and TRBJ1-2, and 7 bases in between align with TRBD1. This receptor was taken from an adult who received the AZD1222 COVID-19 vaccine. The CDR3 reads as follows: CAWSPPVRGLSYGYTF. The DNA sequence reads TGTGCCTGGAGTCCCCCCGTTAGGGGGCTTTCCTATGGCTACACCTTC.